This T cell receptor beta chain was observed in a study of blood T cell repertoires in COVID-19. Study as a whole: Italy, Spain and the United States were the sources of the convalescent and acute COVID-19 samples. PBMCs, B-cell-depleted T cells, or T cells provided the cDNA or gDNA that made up the material.

CDR1 and CDR2 from the germline V gene are KGHDR and SFDVKD. V was cut by 1 base and J by 4 bases, with 13 bases left in between. The CDR3 is 16 amino acids. Methods used by the authors: Amplification of reference gene primers provided the estimated nucleated cell counts. Clones were read by immunoSEQ multiplex PCR, and TCRdb kept only the in-frame ones, dropping some. V and J calls and clone size follow that table, whereas D and trimming were derived from the DNA. The sample lists some 200,000 clones; about 80% were seen once. The clonotype was recovered from a woman aged 70 to 79 with acute or convalescent COVID-19. This sequence joins TRBV24-1 and TRBJ1-5; no reliable D call. Sequencing was performed on peripheral blood. The CDR3: CATSDFGMEVNQPQHF. The CDR3 DNA reads TGTGCCACCAGTGATTTTGGGATGGAGGTTAATCAGCCCCAGCATTTT.